The rows below give T cell receptor beta chains drawn from one sample of a study of radiotherapy plus CTLA-4 blockade in lung cancer. Assay: immunoSEQ multiplex PCR; the TCRdb copy retains only in-frame clones and omits some. The sample shows about 51,000 clones, approximately 80% of them seen only once. The specimen was peripheral blood, collected from a patient treated with radiotherapy plus ipilimumab. Source of these receptors: a human donor with non-small cell lung cancer whose response to radiotherapy plus ipilimumab could not be evaluated. CDR3s include the opening cysteine and the closing phenylalanine or tryptophan. Fields, in order: CDR3 DNA, CDR3 protein, D gene, V gene, CDR3 length, J gene, clone size. A D gene is named only where the DNA matches it firmly. Part of the rows lack a size; the others show once, few, many or a class for expanded clones.

CDR3 DNA: TGTGCCAGTAGTACCGGACTTAAGTCGCAGTATTTT
CDR3 protein: CASSTGLKSQYF
D gene: .
V gene: TRBV19
CDR3 length: 12
J gene: TRBJ2-3
clone size: .

CDR3 DNA: TGTGCCAGCAGTTTTGCGGGGACTGCTCCCCCCTACGAGCAGTACTTC
CDR3 protein: CASSFAGTAPPYEQYF
D gene: .
V gene: TRBV28
CDR3 length: 16
J gene: TRBJ2-7
clone size: .

CDR3 DNA: TGTGCCAGCAGCCAACAGGGCTTCTCTGGAAACACCATATATTTT
CDR3 protein: CASSQQGFSGNTIYF
D gene: .
V gene: TRBV4-2
CDR3 length: 15
J gene: TRBJ1-3
clone size: medium-sized

CDR3 DNA: TGTGCCTGGACCCTCGGGAGCTCTGGAAACACCATATATTTT
CDR3 protein: CAWTLGSSGNTIYF
D gene: .
V gene: TRBV30
CDR3 length: 14
J gene: TRBJ1-3
clone size: few

CDR3 DNA: TGTGCCAGCAGTCGTACAGCTACCCAAGAGACCCAGTACTTC
CDR3 protein: CASSRTATQETQYF
D gene: .
V gene: TRBV7-9
CDR3 length: 14
J gene: TRBJ2-5
clone size: .

CDR3 DNA: TGTGCCAGCAGCTTCTGGGCGGGAGGGTCAGAGACCCAGTACTTC
CDR3 protein: CASSFWAGGSETQYF
D gene: TRBD2
V gene: TRBV5-4
CDR3 length: 15
J gene: TRBJ2-5
clone size: .

CDR3 DNA: TGCGCCAGCAGCCGTTCATCCGGGACAGGGAATTCACCCCTCCACTTT
CDR3 protein: CASSRSSGTGNSPLHF
D gene: TRBD1
V gene: TRBV4-1
CDR3 length: 16
J gene: TRBJ1-6
clone size: few

CDR3 DNA: TGTGCCAGCATCCGGGGACAGACTAACTATGGCTACACCTTC
CDR3 protein: CASIRGQTNYGYTF
D gene: TRBD1
V gene: TRBV5-6
CDR3 length: 14
J gene: TRBJ1-2
clone size: .

CDR3 DNA: TGCGCCAGCAGCCAAGTGGGACTAGCGGGGCCTCCAGATACGCAGTATTTT
CDR3 protein: CASSQVGLAGPPDTQYF
D gene: TRBD2
V gene: TRBV4-3
CDR3 length: 17
J gene: TRBJ2-3
clone size: once

CDR3 DNA: TGTGCCAGCAGCTTAATAGGCGGGAGCTCCTACAATGAGCAGTTCTTC
CDR3 protein: CASSLIGGSSYNEQFF
D gene: TRBD2
V gene: TRBV7-3
CDR3 length: 16
J gene: TRBJ2-1
clone size: .

CDR3 DNA: TGCAGCGTTAAAAGGGGCACTGAAGCTTTCTTT
CDR3 protein: CSVKRGTEAFF
D gene: .
V gene: TRBV29-1
CDR3 length: 11
J gene: TRBJ1-1
clone size: .

CDR3 DNA: TGTGCCAGCAGGGCTGCGGGGGCGAGAGACGAGCAGTACTTC
CDR3 protein: CASRAAGARDEQYF
D gene: .
V gene: TRBV5-4
CDR3 length: 14
J gene: TRBJ2-7
clone size: few

CDR3 DNA: TGTGCCAGCAGCGTAGGAGGGGGCAACTATGGCTACACCTTC
CDR3 protein: CASSVGGGNYGYTF
D gene: TRBD1
V gene: TRBV9
CDR3 length: 14
J gene: TRBJ1-2
clone size: .

CDR3 DNA: TGTGCCAGCACTACTCTCGGGACAGGGAGCTCCTACGAGCAGTACTTC
CDR3 protein: CASTTLGTGSSYEQYF
D gene: TRBD1
V gene: TRBV28
CDR3 length: 16
J gene: TRBJ2-7
clone size: .

CDR3 DNA: TGTGCCAGTAGCGGGAGCGTGGGAGCAGAGACCCAGTACTTC
CDR3 protein: CASSGSVGAETQYF
D gene: .
V gene: TRBV19
CDR3 length: 14
J gene: TRBJ2-5
clone size: .

CDR3 DNA: TGCGCCAGCAGTATGACAATCCAAGAGACCCAGTACTTC
CDR3 protein: CASSMTIQETQYF
D gene: .
V gene: TRBV10-2
CDR3 length: 13
J gene: TRBJ2-5
clone size: .

CDR3 DNA: TGCGCCAGCAGCCCGTCGGACAGGGGGCATCAGCCCCAGCATTTT
CDR3 protein: CASSPSDRGHQPQHF
D gene: TRBD1
V gene: TRBV4-1
CDR3 length: 15
J gene: TRBJ1-5
clone size: .

CDR3 DNA: TGTGCCAGCAGTTTATCCCGGGCTAGCGGGAGGTCCCCCTACGAGCAGTACTTC
CDR3 protein: CASSLSRASGRSPYEQYF
D gene: TRBD2
V gene: TRBV28
CDR3 length: 18
J gene: TRBJ2-7
clone size: .

CDR3 DNA: TGTGCCAGTATCACGACAGGGGGCAGCAATCAGCCCCAGCATTTT
CDR3 protein: CASITTGGSNQPQHF
D gene: TRBD1
V gene: TRBV19
CDR3 length: 15
J gene: TRBJ1-5
clone size: .

CDR3 DNA: TGCGCCAGCAGGGGGGGGATCGAGACAGATACGCAGTATTTT
CDR3 protein: CASRGGIETDTQYF
D gene: TRBD2
V gene: TRBV5-1
CDR3 length: 14
J gene: TRBJ2-3
clone size: .

CDR3 DNA: TGTGCCAGCAGCCCACAGGGGTCCTCCTACAATGAGCAGTTCTTC
CDR3 protein: CASSPQGSSYNEQFF
D gene: TRBD1
V gene: TRBV9
CDR3 length: 15
J gene: TRBJ2-1
clone size: .

CDR3 DNA: TGTGCCAGCAGCTTAGGATACGAGCGGGAATACGAGCAGTACTTC
CDR3 protein: CASSLGYEREYEQYF
D gene: TRBD2
V gene: TRBV7-2
CDR3 length: 15
J gene: TRBJ2-7
clone size: .

CDR3 DNA: TGTGCCAGCAGTGAAATCGGGGGGGCCTACGAGCAGTACTTC
CDR3 protein: CASSEIGGAYEQYF
D gene: TRBD2
V gene: TRBV27
CDR3 length: 14
J gene: TRBJ2-7
clone size: few

CDR3 DNA: TGTGCCAGCAGCTCGCACGTCGGGGGGAAAGATGAGCAGTTCTTC
CDR3 protein: CASSSHVGGKDEQFF
D gene: TRBD2
V gene: TRBV7-9
CDR3 length: 15
J gene: TRBJ2-1
clone size: large

CDR3 DNA: TGCGCCAGCAGCCGGACAGGGGGCTATGGCTACACCTTC
CDR3 protein: CASSRTGGYGYTF
D gene: TRBD1
V gene: TRBV4-3
CDR3 length: 13
J gene: TRBJ1-2
clone size: .

CDR3 DNA: TGTGCCAGCAGCTTGAGGACAGGGGCCATGAACATTCAGTACTTC
CDR3 protein: CASSLRTGAMNIQYF
D gene: TRBD1
V gene: TRBV7-2
CDR3 length: 15
J gene: TRBJ2-4
clone size: .

CDR3 DNA: TGTGCCAGCAGCTTAGGATCGGGGAATGAGCAGTTCTTC
CDR3 protein: CASSLGSGNEQFF
D gene: .
V gene: TRBV11-1
CDR3 length: 13
J gene: TRBJ2-1
clone size: few

CDR3 DNA: TGTGCCAGCAGTTTCGGGTGGAGGGGCCAGACCCAGTACTTC
CDR3 protein: CASSFGWRGQTQYF
D gene: .
V gene: TRBV27
CDR3 length: 14
J gene: TRBJ2-5
clone size: .